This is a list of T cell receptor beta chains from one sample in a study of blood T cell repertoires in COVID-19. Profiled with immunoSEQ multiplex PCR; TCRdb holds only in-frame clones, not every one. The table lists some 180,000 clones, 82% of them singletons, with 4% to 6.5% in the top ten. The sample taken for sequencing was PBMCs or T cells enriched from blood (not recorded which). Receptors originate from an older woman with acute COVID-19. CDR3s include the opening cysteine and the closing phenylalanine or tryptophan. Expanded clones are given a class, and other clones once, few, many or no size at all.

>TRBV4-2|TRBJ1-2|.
CASSPGTGGGYGYTF
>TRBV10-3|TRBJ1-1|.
CAISEGQGNTEAFF
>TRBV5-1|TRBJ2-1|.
CASSLSPGQGYNEQFF
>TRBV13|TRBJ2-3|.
CASSLRLGGGASTDTQYF
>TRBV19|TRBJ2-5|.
CASKTSGRAETQYF
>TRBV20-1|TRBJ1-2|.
CSASRYGYTF
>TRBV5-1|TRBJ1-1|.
CASSLGAGAGTEAFF
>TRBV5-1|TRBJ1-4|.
CASSLQGVKEKLFF
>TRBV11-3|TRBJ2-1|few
CASSLVSDEQFF
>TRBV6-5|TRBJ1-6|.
CASSNGGTGHFPLHF
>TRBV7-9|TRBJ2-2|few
CASTKRGSQAGELFF
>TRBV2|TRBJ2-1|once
CASSEEGMGDNEQFF
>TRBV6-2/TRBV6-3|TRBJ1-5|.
CASSDNNQPQHF
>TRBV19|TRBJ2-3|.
CASRAGTSGYTDTQYF
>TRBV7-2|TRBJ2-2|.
CASSLPGLEGVGELFF
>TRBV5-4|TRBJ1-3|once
CASGPGGGGNTIYF
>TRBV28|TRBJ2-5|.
CASSFSPTPQETQYF
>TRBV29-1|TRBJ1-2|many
CSVDLGTGKGYTF
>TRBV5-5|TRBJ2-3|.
CASSLGTGGMNTQYF
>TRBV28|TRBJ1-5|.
CASSSDGTGRKSNQPQHF
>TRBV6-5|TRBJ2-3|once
CASRPLSGLTDTQYF
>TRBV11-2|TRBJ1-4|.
CASSLGGREKLFF
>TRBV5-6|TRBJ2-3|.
CASSLAWRGGGDTQYF
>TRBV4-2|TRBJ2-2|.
CASNEGLAVAGELFF
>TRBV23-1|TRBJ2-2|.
CASSQPTGGCFYGELFF
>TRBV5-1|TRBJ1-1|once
CASSLATALNTEAFF
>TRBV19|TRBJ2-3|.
CASNLSGRGSGFTDTQYF
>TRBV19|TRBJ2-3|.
CATRVSSTDTQYF
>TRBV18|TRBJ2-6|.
CASSPRQGAGGANVLTF
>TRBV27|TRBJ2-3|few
CASSLLRGDQDTQYF
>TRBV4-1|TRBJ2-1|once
CASSQVMGRIEQFF
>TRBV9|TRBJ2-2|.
CASSVGLAGAGGNTGELFF
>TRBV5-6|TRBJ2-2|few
CASSSLTGTGLSGELFF
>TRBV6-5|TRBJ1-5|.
CASNMRANSNQPQHF
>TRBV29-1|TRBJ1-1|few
CSITGQMNTEAFF
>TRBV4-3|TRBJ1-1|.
CASSLRTQNTEAFF
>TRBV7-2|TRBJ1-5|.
CASRREGSAQPQHF
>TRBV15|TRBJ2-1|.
CATSRVPLAGGYNEQFF
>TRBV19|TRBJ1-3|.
CASLDQGSSGNTIYF
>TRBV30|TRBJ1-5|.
CAWSVNREYSNQPQHF
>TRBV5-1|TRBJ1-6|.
CASSFYSLPSGTGNSPLHF
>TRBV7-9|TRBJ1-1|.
CASSFRGQKRRNTEAFF
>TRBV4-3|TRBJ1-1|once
CASSPTYGRDTEAFF
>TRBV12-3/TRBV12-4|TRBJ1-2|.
CASSLGQTYGYTF
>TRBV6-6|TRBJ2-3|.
CASSYGGAHTDTQYF
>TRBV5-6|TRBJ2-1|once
CASSLTLLSSGEQFF
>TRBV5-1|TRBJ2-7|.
CASSRRDSYEQYF
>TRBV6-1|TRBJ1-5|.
CASSELSLRGPQHF
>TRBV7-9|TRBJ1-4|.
CASSTGQTPRLFF
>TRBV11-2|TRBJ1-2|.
CASSSYLSGYTF
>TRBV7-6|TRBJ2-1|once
CASSLRSGRADNEQFF
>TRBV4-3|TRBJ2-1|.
CASSQEPAGAGGIYNEQFF
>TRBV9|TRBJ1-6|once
CASSLRDPGDSPLHF
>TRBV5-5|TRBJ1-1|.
CASSLQPYTEAFF